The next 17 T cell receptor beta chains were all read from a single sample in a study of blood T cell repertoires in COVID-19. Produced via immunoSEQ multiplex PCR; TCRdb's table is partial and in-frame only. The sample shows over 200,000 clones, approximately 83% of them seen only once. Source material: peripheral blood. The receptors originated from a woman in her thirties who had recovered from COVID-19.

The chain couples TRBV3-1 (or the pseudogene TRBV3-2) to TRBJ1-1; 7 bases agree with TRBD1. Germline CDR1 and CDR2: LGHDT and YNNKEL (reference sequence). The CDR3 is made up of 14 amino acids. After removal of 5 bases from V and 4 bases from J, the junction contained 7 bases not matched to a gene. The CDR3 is CASSGTAAGTEAFF. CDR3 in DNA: TGTGCCAGCAGCGGGACAGCAGCAGGCACTGAAGCTTTCTTT.

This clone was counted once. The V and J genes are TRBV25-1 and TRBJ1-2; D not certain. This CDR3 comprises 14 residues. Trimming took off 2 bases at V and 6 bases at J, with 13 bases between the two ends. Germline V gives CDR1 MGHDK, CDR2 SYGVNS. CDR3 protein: CASSEHLPGNGYTF. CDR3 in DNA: TGTGCCAGCAGTGAACACCTCCCGGGTAATGGCTACACCTTC.

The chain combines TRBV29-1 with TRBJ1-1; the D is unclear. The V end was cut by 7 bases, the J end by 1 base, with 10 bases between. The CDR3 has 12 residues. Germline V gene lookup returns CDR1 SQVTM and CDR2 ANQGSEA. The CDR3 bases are TGCAGCGGATCCACAGCGAACACTGAAGCTTTCTTT. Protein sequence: CSGSTANTEAFF. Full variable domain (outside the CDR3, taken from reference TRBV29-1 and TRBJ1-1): SAVISQKPSRDICQRGTSLTIQCQVDSQVTMMFWYRQQPGQSLTLIATANQGSEATYESGFVIDKFPISRPNLTFSTLTVSNMSPEDSSIYLCSGSTANTEAFFGQGTRLTVV.

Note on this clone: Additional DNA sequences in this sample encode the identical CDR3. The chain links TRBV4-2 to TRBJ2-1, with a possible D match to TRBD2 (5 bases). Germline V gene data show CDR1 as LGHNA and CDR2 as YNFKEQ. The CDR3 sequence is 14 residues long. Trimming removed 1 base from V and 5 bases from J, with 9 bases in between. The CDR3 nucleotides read TGTGCCAGCAGCCAAGTGAGCGGAGACAATGAGCAGTTCTTC. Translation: CASSQVSGDNEQFF.

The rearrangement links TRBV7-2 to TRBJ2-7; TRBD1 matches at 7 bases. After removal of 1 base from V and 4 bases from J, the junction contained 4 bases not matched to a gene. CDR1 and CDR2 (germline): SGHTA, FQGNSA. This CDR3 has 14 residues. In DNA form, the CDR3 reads TGTGCCAGCAGCTTAGGGGCAGGGGGTTACGAGCAGTACTTC. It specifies CASSLGAGGYEQYF. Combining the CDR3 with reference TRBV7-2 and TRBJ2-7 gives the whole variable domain GAGVSQSPSNKVTEKGKDVELRCDPISGHTALYWYRQSLGQGLEFLIYFQGNSAPDKSGLPSDRFSAERTGGSVSTLTIQRTQQEDSAVYLCASSLGAGGYEQYFGPGTRLTVT.

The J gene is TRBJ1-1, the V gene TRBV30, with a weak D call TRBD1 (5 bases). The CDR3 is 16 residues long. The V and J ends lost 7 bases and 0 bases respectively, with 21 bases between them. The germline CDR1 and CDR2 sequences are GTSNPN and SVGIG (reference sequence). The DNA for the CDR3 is TGTGCCTCATACCGGGACTCCGATCCCCTGAACACTGAAGCTTTCTTT. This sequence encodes CASYRDSDPLNTEAFF.

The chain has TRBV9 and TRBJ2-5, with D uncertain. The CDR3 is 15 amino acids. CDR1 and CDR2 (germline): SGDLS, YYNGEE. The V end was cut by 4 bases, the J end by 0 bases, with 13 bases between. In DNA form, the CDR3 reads TGTGCCAGCAGCTCAACATCAGGAAACCAAGAGACCCAGTACTTC. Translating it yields CASSSTSGNQETQYF.

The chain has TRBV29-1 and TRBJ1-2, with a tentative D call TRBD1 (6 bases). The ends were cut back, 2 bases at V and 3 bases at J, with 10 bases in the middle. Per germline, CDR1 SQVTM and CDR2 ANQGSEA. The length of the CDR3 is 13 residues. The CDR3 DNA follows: TGCAGCGTTGAAAACAGGGCCGACTATGGCTACACCTTC. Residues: CSVENRADYGYTF.

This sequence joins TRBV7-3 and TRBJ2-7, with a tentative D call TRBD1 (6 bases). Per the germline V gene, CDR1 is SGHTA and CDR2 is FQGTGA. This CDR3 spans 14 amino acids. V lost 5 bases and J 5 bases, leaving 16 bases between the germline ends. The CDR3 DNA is TGTGCCAGCAGCCCATCCACAGGGTTCAACGAGCAGTACTTC. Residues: CASSPSTGFNEQYF. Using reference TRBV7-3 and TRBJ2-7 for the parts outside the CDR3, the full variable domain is GAGVSQTPSNKVTEKGKYVELRCDPISGHTALYWYRQSLGQGPEFLIYFQGTGAADDSGLPNDRFFAVRPEGSVSTLKIQRTERGDSAVYLCASSPSTGFNEQYFGPGTRLTVT.

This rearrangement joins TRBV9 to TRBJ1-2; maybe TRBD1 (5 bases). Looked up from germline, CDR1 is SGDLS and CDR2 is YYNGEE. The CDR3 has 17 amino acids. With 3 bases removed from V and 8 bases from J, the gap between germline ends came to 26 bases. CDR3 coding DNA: TGTGCCAGCAGCGCAGAAGACAGTCCGGGACTATCTAGGGGCTACACCTTC. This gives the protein CASSAEDSPGLSRGYTF.

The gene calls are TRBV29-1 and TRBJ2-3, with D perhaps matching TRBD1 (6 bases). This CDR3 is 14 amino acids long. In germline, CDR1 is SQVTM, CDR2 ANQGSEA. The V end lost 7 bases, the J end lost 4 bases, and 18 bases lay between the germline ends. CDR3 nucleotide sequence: TGCAGCGCCGAGGACAGTTCAGACGCAGATACGCAGTATTTT. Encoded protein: CSAEDSSDADTQYF.

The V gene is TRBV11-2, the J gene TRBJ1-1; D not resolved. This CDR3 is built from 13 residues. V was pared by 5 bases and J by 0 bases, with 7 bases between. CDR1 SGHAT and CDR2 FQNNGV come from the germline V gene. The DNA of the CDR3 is TGTGCCAGCAGCCACGGGGTGAACACTGAAGCTTTCTTT. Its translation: CASSHGVNTEAFF.

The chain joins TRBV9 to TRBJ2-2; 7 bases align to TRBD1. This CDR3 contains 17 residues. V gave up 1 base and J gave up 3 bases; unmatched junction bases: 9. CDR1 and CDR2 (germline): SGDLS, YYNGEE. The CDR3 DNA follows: TGTGCCAGCAGCGTAAACCCACAGGGGTGGGACACCGGGGAGCTGTTTTTT. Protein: CASSVNPQGWDTGELFF.

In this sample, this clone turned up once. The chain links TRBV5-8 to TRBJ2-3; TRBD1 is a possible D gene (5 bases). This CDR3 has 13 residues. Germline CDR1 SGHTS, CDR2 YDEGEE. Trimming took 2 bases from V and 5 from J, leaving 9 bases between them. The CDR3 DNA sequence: TGTGCCAGCAGCTTCAGGGCCCAAGATACGCAGTATTTT. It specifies CASSFRAQDTQYF.

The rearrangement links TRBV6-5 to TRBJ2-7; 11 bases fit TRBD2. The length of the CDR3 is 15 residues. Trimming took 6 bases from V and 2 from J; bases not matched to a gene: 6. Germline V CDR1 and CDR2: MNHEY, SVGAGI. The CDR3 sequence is CASSLGTSGTYEQYF. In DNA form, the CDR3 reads TGTGCCAGCAGCCTGGGGACTAGCGGCACCTACGAGCAGTACTTC.

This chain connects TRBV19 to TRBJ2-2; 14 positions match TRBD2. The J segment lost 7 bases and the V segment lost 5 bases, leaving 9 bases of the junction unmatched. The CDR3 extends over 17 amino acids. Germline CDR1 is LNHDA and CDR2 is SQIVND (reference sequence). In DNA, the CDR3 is TGTGCCAGTAGTCTGCCGGGACTAGCGGGGGTACGCGGGGAGCTGTTTTTT. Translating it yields CASSLPGLAGVRGELFF.

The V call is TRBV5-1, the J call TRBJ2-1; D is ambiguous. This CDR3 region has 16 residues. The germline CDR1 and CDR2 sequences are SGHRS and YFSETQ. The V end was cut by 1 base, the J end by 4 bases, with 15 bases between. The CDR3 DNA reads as TGCGCCAGCAGCTTGATGTCAGGAAACCGTTACAATGAGCAGTTCTTC. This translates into CASSLMSGNRYNEQFF.